This TCR beta chain was documented in a study of blood T cell repertoires in COVID-19. Per germline, CDR1 LNHDA and CDR2 SQIVND (reference sequence). This CDR3 is built from 14 residues. Trimming at V came to 4 bases and at J to 12 bases, leaving 11 bases not matched to a gene. This clone has just a few counts. Method: immunoSEQ multiplex PCR; TCRdb's copy keeps in-frame clones and lacks some. The repertoire holds around 61,000 clones, with 89% as singletons. The sample was peripheral blood. The J gene is TRBJ2-3, the V gene TRBV19; TRBD2 aligns across 9 bases. The receptor's source is a woman aged 60-70 years with COVID-19, enrolled during active disease. CDR3 nucleotide sequence: TGTGCCAGTAGTACTCTGACTAGCGGTCCCCCCCAGTATTTT. The encoded protein is CASSTLTSGPPQYF.